The sequence of this T cell receptor (beta chain) was determined in a study of tumor and adjacent non-tumor tissue in lung cancer. The overall study: Aged roughly 30 to 85 years, patients included 9 to 11 men and about 5 women with stage I to III disease. Samples averaged roughly 4 million productive TCRbeta reads each.

This sample's RNA came from whole unsorted tissue. Distant lung tissue was collected more than 3 cm away from the tumor edge. Only a few counts were recorded for this clonotype. Its specificity is unknown. A much larger clone differs from this one at a single base, so this may be a read error. Whole-study findings and limits: Tumor repertoires had a smaller top 100 clone share than normal lung.

Germline CDR1 reads LGHNT; CDR2 reads FRNRAP. This CDR3 spans 15 amino acids. TCRbeta libraries were built with three rounds of nested PCR, modified from ARM-PCR. TCRdb redid the calling of the multiplex PCR reads with MiXCR, one entry per CDR3 protein. The sample includes 90,000 to 120,000 distinct CDR3 sequences, approximately 65% seen only once; the top ten take roughly 18%. This chain uses TRBV12-5 with TRBJ2-3, with a tentative D call TRBD2 (5 bases). This receptor was taken from a man between 25 and 39 years old with non-small cell lung cancer. The sequencing input was distant non-tumor lung tissue. CDR3 in DNA: TGTGCTAGAGGTTCCGTCACCGGGAACACAAATACGCAGTATTTT. As protein: CARGSVTGNTNTQYF.